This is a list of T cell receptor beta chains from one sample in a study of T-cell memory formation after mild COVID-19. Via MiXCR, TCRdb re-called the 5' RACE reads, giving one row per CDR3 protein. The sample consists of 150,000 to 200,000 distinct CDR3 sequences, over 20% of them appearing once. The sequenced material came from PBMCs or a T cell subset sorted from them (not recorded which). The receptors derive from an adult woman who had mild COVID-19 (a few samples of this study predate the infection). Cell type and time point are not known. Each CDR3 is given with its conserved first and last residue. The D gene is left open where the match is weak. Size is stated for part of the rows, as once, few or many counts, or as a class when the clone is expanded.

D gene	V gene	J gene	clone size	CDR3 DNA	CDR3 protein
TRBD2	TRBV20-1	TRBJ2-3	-	TGCAGTGCTATAAGACTAGCTTTCCCAGATACGCAGTATTTT	CSAIRLAFPDTQYF
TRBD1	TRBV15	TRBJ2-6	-	TGTGCCACAGCCGGGACAGGTGGGGCTGGGGCCAACGTCCTGACTTTC	CATAGTGGAGANVLTF
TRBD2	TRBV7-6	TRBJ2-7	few	TGTGCCAGCAGCTCCCGCCCCTCTAGCGGGGGGATGTACGAGCAGTACTTC	CASSSRPSSGGMYEQYF
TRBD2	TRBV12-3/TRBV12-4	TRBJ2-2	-	TGTGCCAGCAGTTTTTCCTCGCGGGGGACCATCGGGGAGCTGTTTTTT	CASSFSSRGTIGELFF
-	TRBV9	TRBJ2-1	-	TGTGCCAGCAGCGTAGATGGGGTGGGGAATGAGCAGTTCTTC	CASSVDGVGNEQFF
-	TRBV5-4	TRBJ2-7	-	TGTGCCAGCAGCATAGGGGGTTACGAGCAGTACTTC	CASSIGGYEQYF
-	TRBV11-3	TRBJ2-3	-	TGTGCCAGCAGCCCTCTGGACAGTAAGATTTCCACAGATACGCAGTATTTT	CASSPLDSKISTDTQYF
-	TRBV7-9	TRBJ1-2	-	TGTGCCAGCAGCTTTCAGGTAGCGGTAGTCGATGGCTACACCTTC	CASSFQVAVVDGYTF
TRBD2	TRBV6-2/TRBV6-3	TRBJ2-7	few	TGTGCCAGCAGTTACTCGACGACTAGCGGTTCCTACGAGCAGTACTTC	CASSYSTTSGSYEQYF
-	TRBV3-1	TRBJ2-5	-	TGTGCCAGCAGCCAAGAGGGCAACCAAGAGACCCAGTACTTC	CASSQEGNQETQYF
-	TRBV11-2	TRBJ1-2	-	TGTGCCAGCAGCTTAGGGACGGTGAATGGCTACACCTTC	CASSLGTVNGYTF
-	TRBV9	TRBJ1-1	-	TGTGCCAGCAGCGTCCAAGACAGATTGAACACTGAAGCTTTCTTT	CASSVQDRLNTEAFF
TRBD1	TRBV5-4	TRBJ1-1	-	TGTGCCAGCAGCAGGGACAGGGAGGACACTGAAGCTTTCTTT	CASSRDREDTEAFF
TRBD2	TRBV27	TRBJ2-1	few	TGTGCCATCCGCGCAAATAGCGGGTTCTACAATGAGCAGTTCTTC	CAIRANSGFYNEQFF
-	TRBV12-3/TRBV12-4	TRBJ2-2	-	TGTGCCAGCATTCGGTTCTGGACGCCCTCTAACACCGGGGAGCTGTTTTTT	CASIRFWTPSNTGELFF
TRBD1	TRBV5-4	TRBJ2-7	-	TGTGCCAGCAGCTGGGGCCGGGACAGCTTCTCCTACGAGCAGTACTTC	CASSWGRDSFSYEQYF
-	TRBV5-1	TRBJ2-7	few	TGCGCCAGCAGCTTGTGGCAGGGTGGCTCCTACGAGCAGTACTTC	CASSLWQGGSYEQYF
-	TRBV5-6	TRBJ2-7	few	TGTGCCAGCAGCCTGGATATCGACGAGCAGTACTTC	CASSLDIDEQYF
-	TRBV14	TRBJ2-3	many	TGTGCCAGCAGCCATTACATCACAGATACGCAGTATTTT	CASSHYITDTQYF
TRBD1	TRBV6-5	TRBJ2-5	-	TGTGCCAGCAGTTACAAGGGCGACAGGGTAACGGTGGAGACCCAGTACTTC	CASSYKGDRVTVETQYF
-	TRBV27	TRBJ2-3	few	TGTGCCAGCAGAACCCGACTAGGGGAGTATACTAGCACAGATACGCAGTATTTT	CASRTRLGEYTSTDTQYF
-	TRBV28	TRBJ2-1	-	TGTGCCAGCAGTCCCCTGGACAGACTCAGCTCCTACAATGAGCAGTTCTTC	CASSPLDRLSSYNEQFF
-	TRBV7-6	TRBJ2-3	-	TGTGCCAGCAGCCCCGGTGGTGCGGGACGCACAGATACGCAGTATTTT	CASSPGGAGRTDTQYF
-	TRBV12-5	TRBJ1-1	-	TGTGCTAGTGGTTTCCTCCGGCGAATGAACACTGAAGCTTTCTTT	CASGFLRRMNTEAFF
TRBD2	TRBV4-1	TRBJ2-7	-	TGCGCCAGCAGCCAAGGTACTAGCGGGCTGTACTACGAGCAGTACTTC	CASSQGTSGLYYEQYF
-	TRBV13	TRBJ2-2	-	TGTGCCAGCAGGCTTATCAGCACCGGGGAGCTGTTTTTT	CASRLISTGELFF
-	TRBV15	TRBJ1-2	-	TGTGCCACCGGCTTGGGGGGCGACTATGGCTACACCTTC	CATGLGGDYGYTF
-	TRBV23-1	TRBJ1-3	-	TGCGCCAGCAGTCAATCGAAGGGTGTAAACACCATATATTTT	CASSQSKGVNTIYF
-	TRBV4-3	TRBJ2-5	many	TGCGCCAGCAGCCAAGATTGGGGGGAAGAGACCCAGTACTTC	CASSQDWGEETQYF
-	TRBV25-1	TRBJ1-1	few	TGTGCCAGCAGTGAATATCCCTTAGTTTCGGTCATGAACACTGAAGCTTTCTTT	CASSEYPLVSVMNTEAFF
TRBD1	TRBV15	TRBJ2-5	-	TGTGCCACTAAAGGGACAGGGAGAGAGACCCAGTACTTC	CATKGTGRETQYF
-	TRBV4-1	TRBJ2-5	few	TGCGCCAGCAGCCAAGGTTTCGGATCCCAAGAGACCCAGTACTTC	CASSQGFGSQETQYF
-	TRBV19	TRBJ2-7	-	TGTGCCAGTAGTATAGGGTCCAGGGACGAGCAGTACTTC	CASSIGSRDEQYF
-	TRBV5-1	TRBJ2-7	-	TGCGCCAGCAGCCCGAGTTTGGAGACTCTGTACGAGCAGTACTTC	CASSPSLETLYEQYF
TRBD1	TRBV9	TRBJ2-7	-	TGTGCCAGCAGCGTAGGCTCGGGACAGGGACCCTACGAGCAGTACTTC	CASSVGSGQGPYEQYF
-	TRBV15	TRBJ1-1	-	TGTGCCACCAGCAGAGGCCCCCTCTATGACGGGGCAAACACTGAAGCTTTCTTT	CATSRGPLYDGANTEAFF
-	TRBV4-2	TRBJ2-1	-	TGTGCCAGCAGCCAACAACAGGATAGCGACCCCTACAATGAGCAGTTCTTC	CASSQQQDSDPYNEQFF
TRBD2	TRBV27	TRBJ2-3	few	TGTGCCAGCAGTGTAGCTAGCGGGGGGGGCACAGATACGCAGTATTTT	CASSVASGGGTDTQYF
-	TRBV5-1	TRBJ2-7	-	TGCGCCAGCAGCTCCTACGGGACGGATCCTTCCTACGAGCAGTACTTC	CASSSYGTDPSYEQYF
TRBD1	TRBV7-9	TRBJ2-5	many	TGTGCCAGCAGCCAAAGGCGAGACAGGGCGCAAGAGACCCAGTACTTC	CASSQRRDRAQETQYF
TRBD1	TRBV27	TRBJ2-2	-	TGTGCCAGCAGTTTCATCTCACAGGGGGCGCGGGGCACCGGGGAGCTGTTTTTT	CASSFISQGARGTGELFF
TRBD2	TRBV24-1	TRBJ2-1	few	TGTGCCACCAGTGGAACAAGCGGGAGAGTATACAATGAGCAGTTCTTC	CATSGTSGRVYNEQFF
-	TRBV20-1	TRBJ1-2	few	TGCAGTGTAGGAGGACTATCCTATGGCTACACCTTC	CSVGGLSYGYTF
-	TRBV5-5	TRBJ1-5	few	TGTGCCAGCAGCTTGGAGGGTTACCAGCCCCAGCATTTT	CASSLEGYQPQHF
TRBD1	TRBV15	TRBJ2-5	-	TGTGCCACCAGCGACAGGGTTTTAGAGACCCAGTACTTC	CATSDRVLETQYF
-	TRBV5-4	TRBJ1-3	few	TGTGCCAGCAGACTGGATTTGGGAAACACCATATATTTT	CASRLDLGNTIYF
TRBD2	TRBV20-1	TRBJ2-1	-	TGCAGTGCCCTCCTAGCGGGAGGGCCGGGGTATGAGCAGTTCTTC	CSALLAGGPGYEQFF
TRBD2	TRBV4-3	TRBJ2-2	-	TGCGCCAGCAGCCGAGACCTTCTAGCGGCCACCGGGGAGCTGTTTTTT	CASSRDLLAATGELFF
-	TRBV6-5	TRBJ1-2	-	TGTGCCAGCAGTTCCCTGGTGGGCGGCTACACCTTC	CASSSLVGGYTF
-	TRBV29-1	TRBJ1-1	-	TGCAGCGTTGCGGGCGGCCCCACTGAAGCTTTCTTT	CSVAGGPTEAFF
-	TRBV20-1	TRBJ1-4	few	TGCAGTGCTAGGGTCCTGGGGACCGGCGTTAGGGAACTGTTTTTT	CSARVLGTGVRELFF
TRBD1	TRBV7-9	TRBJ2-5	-	TGTGCCAGCAGCGCGGGACAGGGGGTAGAGACCCAGTACTTC	CASSAGQGVETQYF
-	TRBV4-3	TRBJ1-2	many	TGCGCCAGCAGCCCAAGCGGCGCGTTTTATTATGGCTACACCTTC	CASSPSGAFYYGYTF
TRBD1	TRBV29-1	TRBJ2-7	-	TGCAGCGCCGCGGGACAGGAAAGCTCCTACGAGCAGTACTTC	CSAAGQESSYEQYF